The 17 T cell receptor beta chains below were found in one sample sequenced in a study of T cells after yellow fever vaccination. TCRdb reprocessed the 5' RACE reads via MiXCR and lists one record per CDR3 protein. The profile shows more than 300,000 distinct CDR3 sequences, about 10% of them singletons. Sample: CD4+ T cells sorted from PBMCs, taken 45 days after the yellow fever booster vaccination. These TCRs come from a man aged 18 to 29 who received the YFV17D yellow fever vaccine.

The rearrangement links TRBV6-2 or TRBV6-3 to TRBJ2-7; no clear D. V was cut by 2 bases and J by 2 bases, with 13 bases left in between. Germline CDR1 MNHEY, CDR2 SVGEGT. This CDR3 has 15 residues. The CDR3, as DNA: TGTGCCAGCAGTTACCGGCCCACCAGGACCTACGAGCAGTACTTC. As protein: CASSYRPTRTYEQYF.

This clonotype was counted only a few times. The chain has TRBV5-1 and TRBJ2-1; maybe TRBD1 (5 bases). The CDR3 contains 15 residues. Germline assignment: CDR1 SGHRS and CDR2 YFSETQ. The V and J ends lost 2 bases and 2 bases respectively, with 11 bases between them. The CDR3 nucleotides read TGCGCCAGCAGCTTCAGGGAATGGCCCTACAATGAGCAGTTCTTC. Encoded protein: CASSFREWPYNEQFF. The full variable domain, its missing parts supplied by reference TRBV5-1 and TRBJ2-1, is KAGVTQTPRYLIKTRGQQVTLSCSPISGHRSVSWYQQTPGQGLQFLFEYFSETQRNKGNFPGRFSGRQFSNSRSEMNVSTLELGDSALYLCASSFREWPYNEQFFGPGTRLTVL.

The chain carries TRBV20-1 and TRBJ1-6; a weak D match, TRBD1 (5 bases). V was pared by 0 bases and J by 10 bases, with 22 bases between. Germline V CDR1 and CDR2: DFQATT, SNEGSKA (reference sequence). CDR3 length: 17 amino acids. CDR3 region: CSARDRGGRGTGSPLHF. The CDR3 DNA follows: TGCAGTGCTAGAGATCGTGGAGGGAGAGGGACTGGCTCACCCCTCCACTTT.

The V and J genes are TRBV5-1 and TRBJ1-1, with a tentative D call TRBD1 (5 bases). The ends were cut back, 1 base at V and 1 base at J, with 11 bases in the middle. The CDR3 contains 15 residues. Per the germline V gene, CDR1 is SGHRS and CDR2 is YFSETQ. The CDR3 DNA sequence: TGCGCCAGCAGCTTGCGATCCGGACAGAACACTGAAGCTTTCTTT. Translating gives CASSLRSGQNTEAFF. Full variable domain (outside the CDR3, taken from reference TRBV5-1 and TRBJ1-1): KAGVTQTPRYLIKTRGQQVTLSCSPISGHRSVSWYQQTPGQGLQFLFEYFSETQRNKGNFPGRFSGRQFSNSRSEMNVSTLELGDSALYLCASSLRSGQNTEAFFGQGTRLTVV.

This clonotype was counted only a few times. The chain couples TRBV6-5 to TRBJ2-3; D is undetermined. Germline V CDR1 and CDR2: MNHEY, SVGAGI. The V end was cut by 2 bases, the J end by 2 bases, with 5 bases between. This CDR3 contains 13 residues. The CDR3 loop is CASSYTDTDTQYF. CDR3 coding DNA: TGTGCCAGCAGTTACACCGACACAGATACGCAGTATTTT.

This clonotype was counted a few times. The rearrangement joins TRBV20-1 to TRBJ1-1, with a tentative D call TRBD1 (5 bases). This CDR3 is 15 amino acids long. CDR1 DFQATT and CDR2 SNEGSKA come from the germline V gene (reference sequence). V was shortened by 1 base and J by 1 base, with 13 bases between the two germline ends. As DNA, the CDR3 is TGCAGTGCTAGAGGAATGGGGCAGGGGAACACTGAAGCTTTCTTT. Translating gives CSARGMGQGNTEAFF.

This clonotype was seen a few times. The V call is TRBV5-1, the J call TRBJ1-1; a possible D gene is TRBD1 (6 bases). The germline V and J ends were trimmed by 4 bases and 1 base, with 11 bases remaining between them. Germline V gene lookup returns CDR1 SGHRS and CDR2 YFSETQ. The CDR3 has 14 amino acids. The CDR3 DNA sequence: TGCGCCAGCAGCCCACAGGGTCAGAACACTGAAGCTTTCTTT. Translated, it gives CASSPQGQNTEAFF.

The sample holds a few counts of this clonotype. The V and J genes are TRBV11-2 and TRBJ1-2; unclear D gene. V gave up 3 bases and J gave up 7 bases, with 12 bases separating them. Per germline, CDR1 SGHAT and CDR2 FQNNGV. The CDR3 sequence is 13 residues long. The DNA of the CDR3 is TGTGCCAGCAGCTTCCTTTCGGGCCCTGGCTACACCTTC. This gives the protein CASSFLSGPGYTF.

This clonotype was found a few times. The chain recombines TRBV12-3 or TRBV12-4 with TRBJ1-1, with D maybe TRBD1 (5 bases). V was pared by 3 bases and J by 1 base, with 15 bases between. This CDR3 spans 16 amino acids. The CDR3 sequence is CASSFRIPRANTEAFF. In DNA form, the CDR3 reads TGTGCCAGCAGTTTTCGGATCCCCAGGGCGAACACTGAAGCTTTCTTT.

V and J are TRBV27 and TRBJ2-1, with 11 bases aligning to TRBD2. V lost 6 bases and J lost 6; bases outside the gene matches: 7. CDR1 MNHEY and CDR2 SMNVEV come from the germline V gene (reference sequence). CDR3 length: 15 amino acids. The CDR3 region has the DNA TGTGCCAGCAGCTTACGACTAGCGGGGATCAATGAGCAGTTCTTC. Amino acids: CASSLRLAGINEQFF.

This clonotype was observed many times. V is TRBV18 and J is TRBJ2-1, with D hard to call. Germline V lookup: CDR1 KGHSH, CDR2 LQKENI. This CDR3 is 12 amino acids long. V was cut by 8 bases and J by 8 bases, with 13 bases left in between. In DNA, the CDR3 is TGTGCCAGCAGCCCGTCGGGTGATGAGCAGTTCTTC. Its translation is CASSPSGDEQFF.

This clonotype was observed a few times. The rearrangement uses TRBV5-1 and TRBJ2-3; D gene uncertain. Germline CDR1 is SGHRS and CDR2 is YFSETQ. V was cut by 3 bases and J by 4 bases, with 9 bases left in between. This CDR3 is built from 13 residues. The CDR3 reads CASSWDSPDTQYF. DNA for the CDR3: TGCGCCAGCAGCTGGGATAGTCCAGATACGCAGTATTTT.

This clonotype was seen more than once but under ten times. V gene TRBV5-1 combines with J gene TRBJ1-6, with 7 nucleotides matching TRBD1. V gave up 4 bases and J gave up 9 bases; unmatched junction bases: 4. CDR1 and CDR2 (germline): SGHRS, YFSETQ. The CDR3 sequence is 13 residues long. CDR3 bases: TGCGCCAGCAGCCTCACAGGGGTTTCACCCCTCCACTTT. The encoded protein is CASSLTGVSPLHF. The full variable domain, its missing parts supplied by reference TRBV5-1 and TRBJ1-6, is KAGVTQTPRYLIKTRGQQVTLSCSPISGHRSVSWYQQTPGQGLQFLFEYFSETQRNKGNFPGRFSGRQFSNSRSEMNVSTLELGDSALYLCASSLTGVSPLHFGNGTRLTVT.

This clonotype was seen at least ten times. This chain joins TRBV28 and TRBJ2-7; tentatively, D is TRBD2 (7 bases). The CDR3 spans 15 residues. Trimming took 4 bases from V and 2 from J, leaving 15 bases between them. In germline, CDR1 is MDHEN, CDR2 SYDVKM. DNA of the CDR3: TGTGCCAGCAGTTCCACGGGGGGCATAACCTACGAGCAGTACTTC. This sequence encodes CASSSTGGITYEQYF.

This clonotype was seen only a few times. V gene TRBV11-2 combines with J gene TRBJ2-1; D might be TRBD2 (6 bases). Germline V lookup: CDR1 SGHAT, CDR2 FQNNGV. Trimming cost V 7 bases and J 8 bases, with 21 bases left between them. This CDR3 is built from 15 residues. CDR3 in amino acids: CASMASRGRTDEQFF. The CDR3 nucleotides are TGTGCCAGCATGGCATCGCGGGGCCGAACGGATGAGCAGTTCTTC.

CDR3 residues: CASSPPSLGGTRRTEAFF. DNA for the CDR3: TGTGCCAGCTCACCCCCGTCGCTGGGGGGCACGCGCAGAACTGAAGCTTTCTTT. This chain connects TRBV18 to TRBJ1-1, with D tentatively TRBD1 (6 bases). The CDR3 covers 18 residues. From germline, CDR1 is KGHSH and CDR2 LQKENI. Trimming pared 3 bases from V and 5 bases from J, leaving 25 bases between. The full variable domain, in which reference TRBV18 and TRBJ1-1 provide the parts outside the CDR3, is NAGVMQNPRHLVRRRGQEARLRCSPMKGHSHVYWYRQLPEEGLKFMVYLQKENIIDESGMPKERFSAEFPKEGPSILRIQQVVRGDSAAYFCASSPPSLGGTRRTEAFFGQGTRLTVV.

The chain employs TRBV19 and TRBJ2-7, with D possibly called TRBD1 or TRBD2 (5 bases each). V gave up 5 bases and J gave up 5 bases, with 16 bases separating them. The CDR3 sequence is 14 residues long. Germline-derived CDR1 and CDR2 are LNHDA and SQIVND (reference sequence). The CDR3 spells CASSRGDGGDEQYF. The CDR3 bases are TGTGCCAGTAGTCGTGGGGACGGTGGCGACGAGCAGTACTTC.